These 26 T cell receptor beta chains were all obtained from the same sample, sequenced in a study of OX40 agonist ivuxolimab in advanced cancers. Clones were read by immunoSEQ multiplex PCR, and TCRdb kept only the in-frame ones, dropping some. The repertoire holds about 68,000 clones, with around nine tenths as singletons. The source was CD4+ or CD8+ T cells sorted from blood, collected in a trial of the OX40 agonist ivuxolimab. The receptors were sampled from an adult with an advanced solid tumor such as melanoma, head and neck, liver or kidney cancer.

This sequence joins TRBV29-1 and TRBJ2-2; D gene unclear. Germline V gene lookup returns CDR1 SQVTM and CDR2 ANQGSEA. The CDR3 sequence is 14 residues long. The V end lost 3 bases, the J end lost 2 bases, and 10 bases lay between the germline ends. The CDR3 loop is CSVEKTDNTGELFF. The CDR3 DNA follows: TGCAGCGTTGAGAAAACAGACAACACCGGGGAGCTGTTTTTT.

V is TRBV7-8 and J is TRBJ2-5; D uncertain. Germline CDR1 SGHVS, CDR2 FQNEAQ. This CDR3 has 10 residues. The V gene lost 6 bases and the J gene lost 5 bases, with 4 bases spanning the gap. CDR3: CASSRETQYF. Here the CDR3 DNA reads TGTGCCAGCAGTAGGGAGACCCAGTACTTC. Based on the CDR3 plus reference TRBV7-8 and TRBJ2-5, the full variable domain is GAGVSQSPRYKVAKRGQDVALRCDPISGHVSLFWYQQALGQGPEFLTYFQNEAQLDKSGLPSDRFFAERPEGSVSTLKIQRTQQEDSAVYLCASSRETQYFGPGTRLLVL.

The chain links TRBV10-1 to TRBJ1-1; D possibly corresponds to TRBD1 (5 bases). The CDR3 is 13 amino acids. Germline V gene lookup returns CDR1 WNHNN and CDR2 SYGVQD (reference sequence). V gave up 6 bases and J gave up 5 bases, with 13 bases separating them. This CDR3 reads CASSGDSVTEAFF. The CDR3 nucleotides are TGCGCCAGCAGCGGGGACTCGGTGACTGAAGCTTTCTTT.

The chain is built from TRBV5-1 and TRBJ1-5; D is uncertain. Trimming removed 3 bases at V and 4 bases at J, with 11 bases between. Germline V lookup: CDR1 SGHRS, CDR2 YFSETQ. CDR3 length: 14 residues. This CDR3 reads CASSSSGGNQPQHF. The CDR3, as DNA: TGCGCCAGCAGCTCTTCAGGTGGTAATCAGCCCCAGCATTTT. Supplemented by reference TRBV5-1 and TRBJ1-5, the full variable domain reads KAGVTQTPRYLIKTRGQQVTLSCSPISGHRSVSWYQQTPGQGLQFLFEYFSETQRNKGNFPGRFSGRQFSNSRSEMNVSTLELGDSALYLCASSSSGGNQPQHFGDGTRLSIL.

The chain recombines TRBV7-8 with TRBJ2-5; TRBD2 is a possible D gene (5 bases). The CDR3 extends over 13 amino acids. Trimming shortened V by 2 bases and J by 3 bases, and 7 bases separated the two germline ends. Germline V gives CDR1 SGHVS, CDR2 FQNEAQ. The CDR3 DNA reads TGTGCCAGCAGCTTATCGAGGGAAGAGACCCAGTACTTC. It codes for CASSLSREETQYF.

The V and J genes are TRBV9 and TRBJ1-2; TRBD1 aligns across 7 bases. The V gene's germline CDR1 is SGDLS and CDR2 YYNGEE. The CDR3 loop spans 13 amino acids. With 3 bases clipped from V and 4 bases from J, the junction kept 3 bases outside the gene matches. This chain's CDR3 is CASSGTGSYGYTF. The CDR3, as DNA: TGTGCCAGCAGCGGGACAGGATCCTATGGCTACACCTTC.

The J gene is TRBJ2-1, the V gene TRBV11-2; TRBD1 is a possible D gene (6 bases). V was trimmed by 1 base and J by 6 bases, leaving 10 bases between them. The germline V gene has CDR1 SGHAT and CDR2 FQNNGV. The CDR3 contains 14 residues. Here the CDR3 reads CASSLGAGVNEQFF. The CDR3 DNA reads TGTGCCAGCAGCTTAGGGGCAGGGGTCAATGAGCAGTTCTTC.

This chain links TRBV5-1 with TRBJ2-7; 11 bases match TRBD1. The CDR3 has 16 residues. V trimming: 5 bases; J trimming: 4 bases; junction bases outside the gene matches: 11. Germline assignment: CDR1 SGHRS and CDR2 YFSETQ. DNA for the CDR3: TGCGCCAGCAGTCCCTTGGGGACAGGGGGAAGTTACGAGCAGTACTTC. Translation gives CASSPLGTGGSYEQYF.

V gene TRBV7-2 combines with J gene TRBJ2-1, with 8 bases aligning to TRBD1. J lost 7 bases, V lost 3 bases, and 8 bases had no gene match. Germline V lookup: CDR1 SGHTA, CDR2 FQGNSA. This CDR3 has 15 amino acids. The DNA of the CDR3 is TGTGCCAGCAGCTTCAGGACAGGGCGGTCAAATGAGCAGTTCTTC. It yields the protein CASSFRTGRSNEQFF.

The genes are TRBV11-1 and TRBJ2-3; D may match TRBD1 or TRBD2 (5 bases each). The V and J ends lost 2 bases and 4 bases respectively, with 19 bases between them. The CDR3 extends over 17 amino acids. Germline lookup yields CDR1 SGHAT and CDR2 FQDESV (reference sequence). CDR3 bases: TGTGCCAGCAGCTTAAACGCGAGGGCGAGGGGCGCAGATACGCAGTATTTT. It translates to CASSLNARARGADTQYF.

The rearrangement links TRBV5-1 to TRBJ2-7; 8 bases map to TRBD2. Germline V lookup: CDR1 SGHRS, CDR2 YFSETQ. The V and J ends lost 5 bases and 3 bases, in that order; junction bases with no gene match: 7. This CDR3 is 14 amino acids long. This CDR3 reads CASRLAGLIYEQYF. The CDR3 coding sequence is TGCGCCAGCAGGTTAGCGGGACTTATCTACGAGCAGTACTTC.

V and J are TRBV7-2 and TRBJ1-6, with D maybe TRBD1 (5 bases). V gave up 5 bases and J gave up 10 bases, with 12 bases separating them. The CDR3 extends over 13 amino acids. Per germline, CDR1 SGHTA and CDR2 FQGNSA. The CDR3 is CASSPRRGSPLHF. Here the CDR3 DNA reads TGTGCCAGCAGCCCACGCCGGGGGTCACCCCTCCACTTT.

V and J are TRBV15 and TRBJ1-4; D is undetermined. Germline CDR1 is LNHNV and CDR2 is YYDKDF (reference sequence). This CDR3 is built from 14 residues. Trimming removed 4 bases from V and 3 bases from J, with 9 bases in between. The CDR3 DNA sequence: TGTGCCACCAGCAAGTTCGGGGCTAATGAAAAACTGTTTTTT. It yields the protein CATSKFGANEKLFF.

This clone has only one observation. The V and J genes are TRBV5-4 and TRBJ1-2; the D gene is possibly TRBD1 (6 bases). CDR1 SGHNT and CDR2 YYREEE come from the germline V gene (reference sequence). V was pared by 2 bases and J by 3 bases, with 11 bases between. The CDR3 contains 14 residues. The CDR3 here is CASSFQGIDYGYTF. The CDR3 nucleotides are TGTGCCAGCAGCTTCCAGGGGATTGACTATGGCTACACCTTC.

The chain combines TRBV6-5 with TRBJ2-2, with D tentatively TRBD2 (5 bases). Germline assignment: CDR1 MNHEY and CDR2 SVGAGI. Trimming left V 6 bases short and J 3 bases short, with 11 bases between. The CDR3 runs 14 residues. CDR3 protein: CASRRDWDTGELFF. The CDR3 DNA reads TGTGCCAGCAGGAGGGATTGGGACACCGGGGAGCTGTTTTTT.

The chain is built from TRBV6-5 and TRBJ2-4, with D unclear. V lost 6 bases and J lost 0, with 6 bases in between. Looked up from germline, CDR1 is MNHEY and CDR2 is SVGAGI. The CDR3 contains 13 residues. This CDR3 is CASRPIAKNIQYF. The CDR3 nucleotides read TGTGCCAGCAGGCCGATAGCCAAAAACATTCAGTACTTC.

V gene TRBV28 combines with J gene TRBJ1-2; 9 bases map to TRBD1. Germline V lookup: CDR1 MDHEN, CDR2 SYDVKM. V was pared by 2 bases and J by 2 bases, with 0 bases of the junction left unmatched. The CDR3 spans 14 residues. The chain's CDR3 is CASSLGTGNYGYTF. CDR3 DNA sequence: TGTGCCAGCAGTTTAGGGACAGGGAACTATGGCTACACCTTC.

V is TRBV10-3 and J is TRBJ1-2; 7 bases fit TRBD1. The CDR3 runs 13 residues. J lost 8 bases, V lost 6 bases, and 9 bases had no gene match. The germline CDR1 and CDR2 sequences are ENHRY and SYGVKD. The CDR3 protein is CAIRGQPEGGYTF. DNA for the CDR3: TGTGCCATCAGGGGACAGCCGGAGGGGGGCTACACCTTC.

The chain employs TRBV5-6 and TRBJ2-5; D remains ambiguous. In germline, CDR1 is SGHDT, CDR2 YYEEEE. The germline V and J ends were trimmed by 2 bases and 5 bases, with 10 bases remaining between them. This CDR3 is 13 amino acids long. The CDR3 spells CASSFKGSETQYF. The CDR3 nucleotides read TGTGCCAGCAGCTTTAAGGGATCGGAGACCCAGTACTTC.

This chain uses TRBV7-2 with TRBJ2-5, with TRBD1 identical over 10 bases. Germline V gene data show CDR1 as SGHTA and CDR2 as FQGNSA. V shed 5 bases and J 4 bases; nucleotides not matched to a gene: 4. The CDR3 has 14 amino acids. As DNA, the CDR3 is TGTGCCAGCAGCCCACGGACAGGGGGAGAGACCCAGTACTTC. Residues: CASSPRTGGETQYF.

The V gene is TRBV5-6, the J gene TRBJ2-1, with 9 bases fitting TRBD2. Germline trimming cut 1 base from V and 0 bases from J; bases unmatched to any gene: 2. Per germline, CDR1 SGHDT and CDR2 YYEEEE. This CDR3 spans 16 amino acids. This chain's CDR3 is CASSLTGLASYNEQFF. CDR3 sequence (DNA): TGTGCCAGCAGCTTGACGGGACTAGCCTCCTACAATGAGCAGTTCTTC.

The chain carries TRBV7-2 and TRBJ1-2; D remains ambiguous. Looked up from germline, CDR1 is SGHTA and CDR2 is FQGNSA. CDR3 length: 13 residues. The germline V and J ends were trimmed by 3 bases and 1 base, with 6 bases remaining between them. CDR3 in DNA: TGTGCCAGCAGCTTCGGATTTAACTATGGCTACACCTTC. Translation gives CASSFGFNYGYTF.

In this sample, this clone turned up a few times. As DNA, the CDR3 is TGTGCCAGCAGCCCAAGGGGTGGAGAGACCCAGTACTTC. It is translated as CASSPRGGETQYF. The chain combines TRBV6-1 with TRBJ2-5, with D possibly being TRBD1 (5 bases). The CDR3 covers 13 residues. The germline V gene has CDR1 MNHNS and CDR2 SASEGT. V dropped 6 bases and J dropped 4 bases, with 12 bases sitting between them.

The CDR3 DNA reads TGCGCCAGCAGGGCAGGACAGGGGAGCTCCTACGAGCAGTACTTC. This translates into CASRAGQGSSYEQYF. This chain connects TRBV10-2 to TRBJ2-7; 9 bases map to TRBD1. Germline-derived CDR1 and CDR2 are WSHSY and SAAADI. The CDR3 is 15 residues long. V was pared by 6 bases and J by 0 bases, with 6 bases of the junction left unmatched.

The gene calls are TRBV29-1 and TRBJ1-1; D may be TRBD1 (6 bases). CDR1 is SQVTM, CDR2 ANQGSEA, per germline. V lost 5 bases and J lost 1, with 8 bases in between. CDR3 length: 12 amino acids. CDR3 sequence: CSVRTENTEAFF. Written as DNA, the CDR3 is TGCAGCGTTCGGACAGAGAACACTGAAGCTTTCTTT.

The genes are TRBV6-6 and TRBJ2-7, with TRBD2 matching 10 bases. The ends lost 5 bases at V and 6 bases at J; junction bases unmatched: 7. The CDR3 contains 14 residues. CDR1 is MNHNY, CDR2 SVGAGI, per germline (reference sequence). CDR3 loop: CASSMSSGSPEQYF. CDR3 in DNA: TGTGCCAGCAGTATGTCTAGCGGGAGCCCCGAGCAGTACTTC.